This T cell receptor (beta chain) was captured in a study of radiotherapy plus CTLA-4 blockade in lung cancer. Clones were sequenced by immunoSEQ multiplex PCR, and TCRdb holds only the in-frame ones, with some missing. The table lists about 87,000 clones, about 87% of them singletons. The sequence came from a human donor with non-small cell lung cancer that progressed on radiotherapy plus ipilimumab. Source: peripheral blood, taken from a patient treated with radiotherapy plus ipilimumab.

The CDR3, as DNA: TGTGCCAGCCGGGGAGGGATTAATGAAAAACTGTTTTTT. This codes for CASRGGINEKLFF. The gene calls are TRBV25-1 and TRBJ1-4; D ambiguous. The V gene lost 8 bases and the J gene lost 4 bases, with 11 bases spanning the gap. The CDR3 contains 13 residues. Germline assignment: CDR1 MGHDK and CDR2 SYGVNS.